Listed below are T cell receptor beta chains from one sample, sequenced in a study of shared clonotypes between healthy human individuals. Using immunoSEQ multiplex PCR, the repertoire was profiled, and TCRdb retains in-frame clones only, with some absent. The table records a few hundred thousand clones, around 74% of them present only once. Sequencing was done on a sample of memory CD4+ T cells sorted from blood. Receptors originate from a man aged 30 to 39 in good health. Both conserved end residues are trimmed from each CDR3. Fields, in order: clone size, CDR3 length, V gene, J gene, CDR3 protein. Size values are once, few and many counts, or a class for expanded clones, and some rows have none.

.	14	TRBV25-1	TRBJ1-2	ASSELGWAGLGGYT
.	11	TRBV7-2	TRBJ2-7	ASSYRSGREQY
.	13	TRBV7-9	TRBJ2-1	ASSPGLVIGRKQF
.	13	TRBV28	TRBJ1-2	ASTDRSGMRNGYT
.	14	TRBV9	TRBJ2-3	ASSVGTGLSTDTQY
.	10	TRBV2	TRBJ2-7	ASSVTAYEQY
.	13	TRBV6-4	TRBJ2-2	ASSTLGRGTGELF
.	12	TRBV5-6	TRBJ2-1	ASSSRSTYNEQF
.	12	TRBV27	TRBJ1-4	ASRGFGTNEKLF
.	16	TRBV23-1	TRBJ1-1	ASSPPTPYRVMNTEAF
few	13	TRBV19	TRBJ1-2	ASSISGTGNYGYT
few	18	TRBV19	TRBJ1-1	ASRRTGGESIGGMNTEAF
.	13	TRBV29-1	TRBJ2-7	SVQGLIVGSYEQY
.	10	TRBV7-9	TRBJ1-1	ASSWGGAEAF
.	13	TRBV18	TRBJ2-2	ASSPLAHGTGELF
.	10	TRBV18	TRBJ1-1	ASSDMNTEAF
few	11	TRBV5-8	TRBJ1-3	ASSRQGDTTIY
few	13	TRBV19	TRBJ2-2	ASKSGGQTTGELF
once	13	TRBV14	TRBJ2-1	ASSLLMGYSNEQF
.	14	TRBV25-1	TRBJ2-7	ASSDRQGGRDYEQY
.	10	TRBV7-2	TRBJ2-5	ASSFSRETQY
.	13	TRBV10-3	TRBJ1-1	AISEQTGTSGGAF
.	14	TRBV5-1	TRBJ2-7	ASSPGASAGYYEQY
few	9	TRBV18	TRBJ2-5	ASSPKETQY
.	13	TRBV28	TRBJ2-7	ASSAPGTRFYEQY
.	12	TRBV5-1	TRBJ2-7	ASSPGQGADEQY
.	12	TRBV18	TRBJ2-5	ASSPFRWGETQY
.	9	TRBV11-1	TRBJ2-1	ASSPGNEQF
.	13	TRBV5-5	TRBJ1-1	ASSLAGGGGTEAF
.	14	TRBV7-2	TRBJ2-3	ASSLGWGSGTDTQY
.	14	TRBV5-4	TRBJ2-2	ASSSGDRPNTGELF
few	12	TRBV2	TRBJ2-1	ASQMPDQNNEQF
.	10	TRBV19	TRBJ2-2	ASKATSGELF
.	10	TRBV27	TRBJ1-1	ASSQVGTEAF
.	12	TRBV14	TRBJ2-3	ASSQWSDTPVQY
once	13	TRBV29-1	TRBJ2-7	SVVGRRETPYEQY
few	11	TRBV5-4	TRBJ2-1	ASSLGPFNEQF
few	9	TRBV6-5	TRBJ2-1	ASRRNGEQF
.	14	TRBV5-1	TRBJ2-1	ASSLTSGTAYNEQF
.	13	TRBV7-9	TRBJ2-1	ASSLEDGGRNEQF
.	13	TRBV19	TRBJ2-7	ASKPGLGHSNEQY
many	10	TRBV7-9	TRBJ1-5	ASSLEQGSQH
.	12	TRBV5-1	TRBJ2-3	ASSSLTLQDTQY
.	12	TRBV2	TRBJ2-1	ASSIGPLGNEQF
once	10	TRBV10-3	TRBJ2-5	AIAEYQETQY
once	12	TRBV5-1	TRBJ2-5	ASSLEWGQETQY
few	16	TRBV7-9	TRBJ2-7	ASSNRTSGMESSYEQY
.	13	TRBV18	TRBJ1-1	ASSYSLSMNTEAF